The T cell receptor (beta chain) described here comes from a study of blood T cell repertoires in COVID-19. Across the study: The samples span acute and convalescent COVID-19 from the United States, Italy and Spain. The analysed material was cDNA or gDNA that came from T cells, B-cell-depleted T cells, or PBMCs.

Source study methods: For nucleated cells, counts were estimated from reference gene primer amplification. Sequenced by immunoSEQ multiplex PCR; TCRdb stores in-frame clones only, minus some. V and J calls and clone size come straight from that table; D and trimming were deduced from the DNA. The sample lists under 250,000 clones, approximately 84% occurring once. Germline V CDR1 and CDR2: SGHVS, FQNEAQ. Unmatched junction bases numbered 25, after V lost 2 bases and J lost 4 bases. The CDR3 is made up of 21 amino acids. The clonotype was recovered from a woman aged 80 or over with acute or convalescent COVID-19. The sequencing sample was made of peripheral blood. The J gene is TRBJ1-1, the V gene TRBV7-8; 7 bases align to TRBD1. This CDR3 reads CASSLRGQWGEGSASITEAFF. Written as DNA, the CDR3 is TGTGCCAGCAGCTTAAGGGGGCAGTGGGGTGAGGGCTCGGCAAGTATCACTGAAGCTTTCTTT.